The clone carrying this T cell receptor (beta chain) has ten or more counts. Its antigen remains unknown. From the 5' RACE reads, TCRdb called clonotypes with MiXCR, one entry per CDR3 protein. The sample holds about 890,000 distinct CDR3 sequences; 10% to 15% are singletons and the top ten take under 2%. The trim removed 4 bases at V and 1 base at J, leaving 5 bases unmatched. Looked up from germline, CDR1 is SGHRS and CDR2 is YFSETQ. The CDR3 contains 15 residues. The sample is drawn from a study of identical twins. The study, taken as a whole, reports: A lower insertion count was a feature of abundant cord blood beta clonotypes, with no such feature in memory repertoires. Invariant T cells like MAIT and iNKT could partly confound the zero-insertion analyses.

The data also belong to a second study, concerning yellow fever vaccine responses in identical twins.

The material sequenced was PBMCs. The sequence came from a young woman in good health. V gene TRBV5-1 combines with J gene TRBJ2-1, with 7 bases lining up with TRBD1. CDR3 DNA: TGCGCCAGCAGCGACGGGACAGCTTCCTACAATGAGCAGTTCTTC. It is translated as CASSDGTASYNEQFF.